The following is a T cell receptor beta chain sequence with its context. Its antigen is as yet unknown. The sample belongs to a study of cytomegalovirus exposure and HLA in healthy donors. CDR3 size: 13 residues. Germline-derived CDR1 and CDR2 are SGHAT and FQNNGV. V shed 6 bases and J shed 2 bases, with 10 bases lying between them. The PCR had 60 Vbeta and 13 Jbeta primers. Method: immunoSEQ multiplex PCR; TCRdb's copy keeps in-frame clones and lacks some. Seen here are about 80,000 clones, almost 80% observed once, and the top ten hold approximately 20%. Study-level findings and limits: Earlier analysis looked at TCR beta V segments, and most were productive about 90% or about 30% of the time.

The TCR sequence derives from a woman between 40 and 50 years old in good health and CMV-seropositive. The rearrangement joins TRBV11-2 to TRBJ2-5; D might be TRBD2 (6 bases). What was sequenced was PBMCs. For the CDR3, the DNA is TGTGCCAGCAGTGGGGGGATTCAAGAGACCCAGTACTTC. The encoded protein is CASSGGIQETQYF.